This T cell receptor beta chain was documented in a study of regulatory T cells in long-lasting Graves disease. To make TCR beta libraries, researchers used iRepertoire HTBI primers and Arm-PCR of CDR3 regions. From the multiplex PCR reads, TCRdb called clonotypes with MiXCR, one entry per CDR3 protein. The sample contains 300,000 to 350,000 distinct CDR3 sequences, 15% to 20% of which appear only once. This sample's time point: persistent/refractory GD, antithyroid drugs over 5 years with positive TRAb. Researchers made the TCR library from RNA that was extracted from PBMCs. Per the germline V gene, CDR1 is MNHEY and CDR2 is SVGEGT. The CDR3 spans 17 residues. With 5 bases clipped from V and 0 bases from J, the junction kept 6 bases outside the gene matches. Only a few counts were recorded for this clonotype.

The material sequenced was peripheral blood mononuclear cells (PBMCs), taken when the disease was refractory, from a patient treated with antithyroid drugs. V gene TRBV6-2 or TRBV6-3 combines with J gene TRBJ2-7; 14 nucleotides match TRBD2. The receptor was isolated from a female donor with Graves disease. CDR3 nucleotides: TGTGCCAGCAGTAGGGGACTAGCGGGAGCCCACTCCTACGAGCAGTACTTC. It codes for CASSRGLAGAHSYEQYF.